At least ten counts were recorded for the clone carrying this T cell receptor (beta chain). The sample originates from a study of T cells in Graves' hyperthyroidism and ophthalmopathy. Study background: Peripheral blood collection took place at initial diagnosis, before any treatment.

RNA transcripts provided the source from which TCR beta CDR3 regions were amplified. TCR CDR3 regions were first amplified by RT-PCR with HTBI primers. TCRdb recomputed calls from the multiplex PCR reads with MiXCR, one row per CDR3 protein. The table lists about 560,000 distinct CDR3 sequences, more than 15% of them singletons. Germline lookup yields CDR1 MDHEN and CDR2 SYDVKM. V shed 3 bases and J shed 0 bases, with 18 bases lying between them. This CDR3 comprises 17 residues. The receptor was isolated from a woman younger than 45 with Graves' hyperthyroidism. The gene calls are TRBV28 and TRBJ2-7; D may match TRBD1 or TRBD2 (6 bases each). Sequencing was done on a sample of blood. The chain's CDR3 is CASSLGVWGALSYEQYF. In nucleotides, the CDR3 is TGTGCCAGCAGTTTGGGGGTTTGGGGGGCGCTCTCCTACGAGCAGTACTTC.